The 14 T cell receptor beta chains below come from one sample, sequenced in a study of T cell responses to AZD1222 COVID-19 vaccine. The protocol was immunoSEQ multiplex PCR, while the TCRdb copy is restricted to in-frame clones and leaves out a portion. The sample contains approximately 100,000 clones, about 82% of which appear only once. The sequencing used peripheral blood, collected on day 0 of AZD1222 vaccination. These receptors came from an adult in good health.

The chain couples TRBV7-7 to TRBJ1-5; D uncertain. The CDR3 contains 15 residues. V was pared by 5 bases and J by 4 bases, with 15 bases between. The germline V gene has CDR1 SSHAT and CDR2 FNYEAQ (reference sequence). In DNA form, the CDR3 reads TGTGCCAGCAGCGCCGGACCCGACACTAATCAGCCCCAGCATTTT. Encoded protein: CASSAGPDTNQPQHF.

The chain has TRBV6-2 or TRBV6-3 and TRBJ1-2; a possible D gene is TRBD1 (6 bases). Trimming took 5 bases from V and 8 from J, leaving 12 bases between them. The CDR3 sequence is 12 residues long. Germline V gene sequence: CDR1 MNHEY, CDR2 SVGEGT. CDR3 protein: CASSDYRDGYTF. The DNA for the CDR3 is TGTGCCAGCAGTGACTACAGGGACGGCTACACCTTC.

This chain uses TRBV5-1 with TRBJ1-1; D is ambiguous. V was trimmed by 0 bases and J by 1 base, leaving 13 bases between them. The CDR3 extends over 16 amino acids. Germline V CDR1 and CDR2: SGHRS, YFSETQ. The CDR3 reads CASSLAVGVANTEAFF. The CDR3, as DNA: TGCGCCAGCAGCTTGGCCGTTGGGGTTGCGAACACTGAAGCTTTCTTT.

The chain links TRBV5-6 to TRBJ1-1; no clear D gene. Trimming removed 2 bases from V and 6 bases from J, with 14 bases in between. Germline V gene lookup returns CDR1 SGHDT and CDR2 YYEEEE. This CDR3 is built from 14 residues. The CDR3 region has the DNA TGTGCCAGCAGCTTAATTCCTTTAAGCGCTGAAGCTTTCTTT. This translates into CASSLIPLSAEAFF.

This rearrangement joins TRBV6-5 to TRBJ2-3; perhaps TRBD1 as D (5 bases). Trimming stripped 2 bases from V and 4 bases from J, with 13 bases between. The length of the CDR3 is 15 residues. Germline CDR1 reads MNHEY; CDR2 reads SVGAGI. The CDR3 DNA is TGTGCCAGCAGTTACGGGGCCGGTGTTGCAGATACGCAGTATTTT. Translation: CASSYGAGVADTQYF.

This clone was observed a single time. The V call is TRBV30, the J call TRBJ1-1; D is uncertain. Per the germline V gene, CDR1 is GTSNPN and CDR2 is SVGIG (reference sequence). The CDR3 has 14 residues. Trimming removed 0 bases from V and 2 bases from J, with 10 bases in between. The CDR3 loop is CAWSVSRINTEAFF. DNA for the CDR3: TGTGCCTGGAGTGTTTCGAGGATTAACACTGAAGCTTTCTTT. Combining the CDR3 with reference TRBV30 and TRBJ1-1 gives the whole variable domain SQTIHQWPATLVQPVGSPLSLECTVEGTSNPNLYWYRQAAGRGLQLLFYSVGIGQISSEVPQNLSASRPQDRQFILSSKKLLLSDSGFYLCAWSVSRINTEAFFGQGTRLTVV.

The V gene is TRBV18, the J gene TRBJ1-2; unclear D gene. This CDR3 contains 15 residues. Germline CDR1 reads KGHSH; CDR2 reads LQKENI. With 3 bases removed from V and 0 bases from J, the gap between germline ends came to 11 bases. For the CDR3, the DNA is TGTGCCAGCTCACCGAAGGACGGAGCTAACTATGGCTACACCTTC. Protein: CASSPKDGANYGYTF.

This chain connects TRBV3-1 (or the pseudogene TRBV3-2) to TRBJ2-7, with 13 bases fitting TRBD2. CDR3 length: 16 amino acids. V gave up 4 bases and J gave up 4 bases; unmatched junction bases: 7. Germline-derived CDR1 and CDR2 are LGHDT and YNNKEL (reference sequence). CDR3 amino acids: CASSRGLAGAGYEQYF. The CDR3 nucleotides are TGTGCCAGCAGCCGTGGACTAGCGGGAGCTGGGTACGAGCAGTACTTC.

This chain uses TRBV5-1 with TRBJ2-7, with TRBD2 identical over 7 bases. V trimming: 5 bases; J trimming: 9 bases; junction bases outside the gene matches: 8. The CDR3 spans 12 residues. CDR1 and CDR2 from the germline V gene are SGHRS and YFSETQ. CDR3 residues: CASSLETGGQYF. CDR3 DNA sequence: TGCGCCAGCAGTCTGGAAACGGGAGGGCAGTACTTC.

This clone was picked up a small number of times. Germline and junction disagree at one end, which may indicate a read error. The rearrangement links TRBV7-3 to TRBJ1-1; 7 nucleotides agree with TRBD1. The CDR3 contains 14 residues. Germline CDR1 and CDR2: SGHTA and FQGTGA. In DNA form, the CDR3 reads TGTGCCAGCAGTTTAACAGGGGTTGGAACTGAAGCTTTCTTT. Translating it yields CASSLTGVGTEAFF.

The CDR3: CASSEWGGSNYGYTF. DNA for the CDR3: TGTGCCAGCAGTGAATGGGGGGGCTCTAACTATGGCTACACCTTC. The gene calls are TRBV6-1 and TRBJ1-2; maybe TRBD1 (6 bases). Trimming removed 2 bases at V and 0 bases at J, with 10 bases between. This CDR3 has 15 residues. Germline V gene sequence: CDR1 MNHNS, CDR2 SASEGT.

V is TRBV3-1 (or the pseudogene TRBV3-2) and J is TRBJ2-7, with 10 bases lining up with TRBD1. This CDR3 is built from 16 residues. Germline CDR1 LGHDT, CDR2 YNNKEL (reference sequence). V was pared by 2 bases and J by 5 bases, with 9 bases of the junction left unmatched. The CDR3 reads CASSQPLTGGLDEQYF. Here the CDR3 DNA reads TGTGCCAGCAGCCAACCGCTGACAGGGGGCTTAGACGAGCAGTACTTC.

This chain links TRBV19 with TRBJ1-2; possibly TRBD1 for D (5 bases). Deletions cut 6 bases from V and 7 bases from J, with 15 bases between. The CDR3 is 13 amino acids. Germline assignment: CDR1 LNHDA and CDR2 SQIVND (reference sequence). The CDR3: CASSPGNVRGYTF. The CDR3 DNA follows: TGTGCCAGTAGCCCAGGGAATGTTCGTGGCTACACCTTC.

This chain connects TRBV13 to TRBJ1-6; D is perhaps TRBD1 (6 bases). The CDR3 runs to 17 residues. Germline V gives CDR1 PRHDT, CDR2 FYEKMQ (reference sequence). V was shortened by 5 bases and J by 0 bases, with 14 bases between the two germline ends. CDR3 residues: CASSPKQGSSYNSPLHF. In DNA form, the CDR3 reads TGTGCCAGCAGCCCAAAACAGGGAAGCTCCTATAATTCACCCCTCCACTTT.